The subject of this entry is one T cell receptor beta chain. Its cognate antigen is unknown. V was clipped by 3 bases and J by 5 bases; unmatched bases: 9. This CDR3 is 14 amino acids long. Looked up from germline, CDR1 is DFQATT and CDR2 is SNEGSKA (reference sequence). This sample is part of a study of blood T cells in healthy people across ages. Overall study results and limits: Unsorted PBMCs prevented conclusive naive versus antigen-experienced comparison. It was the long-lived donors that had more naive CD4+ cells and higher diversity than aged donors. Naive T cell percentage strongly correlated with TCR beta diversity.

Sample-barcoded 5' priming and a J-beta primer mix drove a second PCR of about 7 to 11 cycles. One entry per CDR3 protein, called by TCRdb with MiXCR from the 5' RACE reads. This table holds roughly 560,000 distinct CDR3 sequences, 20% to 30% found once. The sample also formed part of further work on T cells of mothers and their children. According to that study: Per child, around 2.9 million TCR beta CDR3 reads were obtained, against over 9 million per mother.

The sample consisted of blood. The gene calls are TRBV20-1 and TRBJ1-2; 7 bases fit TRBD1. This receptor was taken from a boy younger than 18 in good health. CDR3 DNA sequence: TGCAGTGCTAGGGGAGGGGGCGATCCTTATGGCTACACCTTC. Its protein product is CSARGGGDPYGYTF.